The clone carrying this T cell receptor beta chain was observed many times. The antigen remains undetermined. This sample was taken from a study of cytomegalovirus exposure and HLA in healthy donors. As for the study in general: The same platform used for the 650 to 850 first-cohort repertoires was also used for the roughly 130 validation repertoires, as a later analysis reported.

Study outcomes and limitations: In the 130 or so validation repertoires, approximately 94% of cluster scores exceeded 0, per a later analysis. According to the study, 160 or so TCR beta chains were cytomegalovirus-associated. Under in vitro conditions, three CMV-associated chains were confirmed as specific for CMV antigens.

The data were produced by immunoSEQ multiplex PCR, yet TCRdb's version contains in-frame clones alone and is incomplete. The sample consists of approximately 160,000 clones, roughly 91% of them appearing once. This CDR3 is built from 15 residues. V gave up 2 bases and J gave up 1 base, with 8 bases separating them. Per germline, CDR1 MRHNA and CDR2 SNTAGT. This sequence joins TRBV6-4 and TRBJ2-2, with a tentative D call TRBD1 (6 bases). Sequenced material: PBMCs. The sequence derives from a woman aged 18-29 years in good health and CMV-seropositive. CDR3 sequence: CASSDPGQNTGELFF. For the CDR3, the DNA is TGTGCCAGCAGTGACCCGGGACAGAACACCGGGGAGCTGTTTTTT.